These 2 T cell receptor beta chains share one sample of origin, sequenced in a study of T cell clones after liver transplantation. Generated by immunoSEQ multiplex PCR, the TCRdb table keeps only in-frame clones and is missing some. The profile shows around 100,000 clones, 82% of them singletons. This specimen consisted of CD4+ T cells from blood, obtained before liver transplant. These TCRs come from a human donor who received a liver transplant.

This clone turned up a few times. Distinct nucleotide sequences in the sample also encode this CDR3. The gene calls are TRBV5-1 and TRBJ2-1; D is undetermined. There are 11 residues in the CDR3. Between the trimmed V and J ends, which lost 1 base and 5 bases, there was a span of 1 base. CDR1 SGHRS and CDR2 YFSETQ come from the germline V gene. The CDR3 region has the DNA TGCGCCAGCAGCTTGCACAATGAGCAGTTCTTC. Translation: CASSLHNEQFF.

The chain links TRBV14 to TRBJ2-3; 8 nucleotides agree with TRBD2. The ends lost 4 bases at V and 0 bases at J; junction bases unmatched: 3. The CDR3 extends over 15 amino acids. The germline gives CDR1 SGHDN, CDR2 FVKESK. CDR3 in amino acids: CASSRVAGSTDTQYF. The DNA of the CDR3 is TGTGCCAGCAGCCGAGTAGCGGGAAGCACAGATACGCAGTATTTT.